This T cell receptor beta chain was retrieved from a study of OX40 agonist ivuxolimab in advanced cancers. About the research overall: Checkpoint inhibitors had been given previously to 40% of patients. Whole-study results and caveats: Mean expanded clone counts were higher in CD8+ than CD4+ T cells. Specificity for antigen went undetermined in the expanded peripheral T cells.

Assay used: immunoSEQ multiplex PCR; TCRdb lists only in-frame clones, some missing. Of approximately 63,000 clones listed, around 79% were seen once; the top ten hold approximately 10%. Exclusion of a patient followed from autoimmune disease history or systemic immunosuppression. On this clone: What it recognizes is unknown.

This CDR3 comprises 12 residues. Germline assignment: CDR1 SGDLS and CDR2 YYNGEE. V lost 3 bases to trimming and J lost 6 bases, with 9 bases between them. This specimen was CD4+ or CD8+ T cells sorted from blood, taken in a trial of the OX40 agonist ivuxolimab. The chain has TRBV9 and TRBJ1-1; D gene unclear. The sequence came from an adult with an advanced solid tumor such as melanoma, head and neck, liver or kidney cancer. The CDR3 DNA follows: TGTGCCAGCAGCGGAGAAACCGCTGAAGCTTTCTTT. Its protein product is CASSGETAEAFF.